What follows describes a single TCR beta chain. The antigen is unknown. Sampled blood was obtained at baseline, cycle 4 day 1, and cycle 7 day 1. The assay was immunoSEQ multiplex PCR, and TCRdb's table has in-frame clones only and misses some. The data show some 76,000 clones, over 90% seen once. Germline V lookup: CDR1 SGHVS, CDR2 FQNEAQ. The V gene end was trimmed by 4 bases and the J gene end by 0 bases; junction bases not matched to a gene: 8. This CDR3 comprises 16 residues. This record belongs to a study of OX40 agonist ivuxolimab in advanced cancers. About the study: Participants averaged about 66 years of age (range about 23 to 80) and were roughly 83% male.

Study conclusions and caveats: Low clonal expansion, among the lowest seen, marked partial responders at 0.1-3.0 mg/kg. Not determined was the antigen specificity of the expanded peripheral T cells.

The chain couples TRBV7-8 to TRBJ2-7; 8 positions agree with TRBD2. The sequence came from an adult with an advanced solid tumor such as melanoma, head and neck, liver or kidney cancer. The source material was CD4+ or CD8+ T cells sorted from blood, sampled in a trial of the OX40 agonist ivuxolimab. CDR3 sequence: CASSSRGGRTSYEQYF. CDR3 sequence (DNA): TGTGCCAGCAGCTCCCGGGGGGGGAGGACCTCCTACGAGCAGTACTTC.